This T cell receptor (beta chain) was sequenced for a study of CD8 T cells in Susac syndrome. Germline V gene sequence: CDR1 LNHDA, CDR2 SQIVND (reference sequence). The CDR3 has 15 residues. V lost 6 bases and J 6 bases, leaving 18 bases between the germline ends. With random hexamers, reverse transcription was performed on roughly 0.45 to 1 ug of RNA. TCRdb re-called the immunoSEQ multiplex PCR reads through MiXCR, storing one row per CDR3 protein. Here the sample spans roughly 25,000 distinct CDR3 sequences, roughly 95% being singletons. Sequenced input: CD8+ T cells from PBMCs. This TCR was recovered from a human donor with Susac syndrome. V usage is TRBV19 and J usage is TRBJ1-5; D remains ambiguous. Here the CDR3 DNA reads TGTGCCAGTAGGGTCGGATCACGCAAAATTCAGCCCCAGCATTTT. Its protein is CASRVGSRKIQPQHF.